These 17 T cell receptor beta chains share one sample of origin, sequenced in a study of blood T cell repertoires in COVID-19. Some clones are missing from TCRdb's copy, which holds only in-frame ones; the method was immunoSEQ multiplex PCR. The sample lists 200,000 to 250,000 clones; about 87% were seen once. The sequenced sample was PBMCs or T cells enriched from blood (not recorded which). The receptors shown here come from a middle-aged man who had been exposed to COVID-19.

This sequence joins TRBV18 and TRBJ1-3, with unresolved D. The V gene's germline CDR1 is KGHSH and CDR2 LQKENI. The V gene lost 7 bases and the J gene lost 0 bases, with 7 bases spanning the gap. This CDR3 spans 13 amino acids. The CDR3 DNA follows: TGTGCCAGCTGCGGCAGCTCTGGAAACACCATATATTTT. Its translation is CASCGSSGNTIYF.

This chain joins TRBV5-1 and TRBJ1-1; tentative D call: TRBD1 (6 bases). This CDR3 has 15 amino acids. Germline values: CDR1 SGHRS, CDR2 YFSETQ. The V gene lost 3 bases and the J gene lost 4 bases, with 16 bases spanning the gap. The chain's CDR3 is CASSSHNRVSTEAFF. The CDR3 DNA is TGCGCCAGCAGCTCACACAACAGGGTCAGCACTGAAGCTTTCTTT.

V and J are TRBV7-2 and TRBJ2-5; 7 bases fit TRBD2. Losses at the gene ends were 3 bases for V and 7 bases for J; bases not matched to a gene: 8. There are 14 residues in the CDR3. CDR1 and CDR2 from the germline V gene are SGHTA and FQGNSA. The CDR3 nucleotides read TGTGCCAGCAGCTTTTGGGGGGGAGGAGCGACCCAGTACTTC. Translated, it gives CASSFWGGGATQYF.

V gene TRBV9 combines with J gene TRBJ2-3; possible D gene TRBD2, 6 bases. The CDR3 spans 14 residues. V lost 2 bases and J 4 bases, leaving 11 bases between the germline ends. Germline assignment: CDR1 SGDLS and CDR2 YYNGEE. In DNA form, the CDR3 reads TGTGCCAGCAGCGTCCGACTAGAAGCAGATACGCAGTATTTT. Amino acid sequence: CASSVRLEADTQYF. Using reference TRBV9 and TRBJ2-3 for the parts outside the CDR3, the full variable domain is DSGVTQTPKHLITATGQRVTLRCSPRSGDLSVYWYQQSLDQGLQFLIQYYNGEERAKGNILERFSAQQFPDLHSELNLSSLELGDSALYFCASSVRLEADTQYFGPGTRLTVL.

The rearrangement uses TRBV6-5 and TRBJ1-5, with D possibly being TRBD1 (5 bases). Germline CDR1 and CDR2: MNHEY and SVGAGI. Trimming stripped 0 bases from V and 3 bases from J, with 9 bases between. The CDR3 length is 15 residues. CDR3 coding DNA: TGTGCCAGCAGTTACTCTGTCAGGGCCAATCAGCCCCAGCATTTT. Translating gives CASSYSVRANQPQHF.

The rearrangement links TRBV28 to TRBJ2-1; D remains ambiguous. Germline-derived CDR1 and CDR2 are MDHEN and SYDVKM. The CDR3 is 11 residues long. V gave up 6 bases and J gave up 7 bases, with 7 bases separating them. The CDR3 DNA follows: TGTGCCAGCAGCTTGAGGAATGAGCAGTTCTTC. It is translated as CASSLRNEQFF.

This sequence joins TRBV21-1 and TRBJ2-3; the table calls TRBD1, which could not be checked here. TRBV21-1 is flagged as a pseudogene. The CDR3 has 20 residues. The CDR3 region is CASSNNPRRGPGADTDTQYF. The CDR3 region has the DNA TGTGCCAGCAGCAATAATCCTCGCAGGGGACCGGGCGCCGACACAGATACGCAGTATTTT.

The chain is built from TRBV28 and TRBJ1-1; tentative D call: TRBD1 (5 bases). V lost 10 bases to trimming and J lost 4 bases, with 13 bases between them. Germline CDR1 reads MDHEN; CDR2 reads SYDVKM. The CDR3 has 12 residues. CDR3 protein: CATTWGGTEAFF. DNA of the CDR3: TGTGCCACCACCTGGGGGGGCACTGAAGCTTTCTTT.

The V and J genes are TRBV5-1 and TRBJ1-1, with a weak D call TRBD1 (5 bases). Trimming removed 4 bases from V and 2 bases from J, with 15 bases in between. This CDR3 has 15 residues. CDR1 and CDR2 (germline): SGHRS, YFSETQ. The CDR3 sequence is CASSQQALGNTEAFF. The CDR3, as DNA: TGCGCCAGCAGCCAACAGGCTTTAGGAAACACTGAAGCTTTCTTT.

CDR3 protein: CASSFGTGAYEQYV. CDR3 nucleotides: TGCGCCAGCAGCTTTGGGACAGGGGCCTACGAGCAGTACGTC. The V and J genes are TRBV5-1 and TRBJ2-7; 10 nucleotides line up with TRBD1. Germline assignment: CDR1 SGHRS and CDR2 YFSETQ. The CDR3 covers 14 residues. With V trimmed by 2 bases and J by 2 bases, 1 base remained unmatched.

V and J are TRBV28 and TRBJ1-6; D ambiguous. There are 14 residues in the CDR3. With 4 bases removed from V and 7 bases from J, the gap between germline ends came to 11 bases. CDR1 and CDR2 from the germline V gene are MDHEN and SYDVKM. CDR3 residues: CASSWILVNSPLHF. CDR3 DNA: TGTGCCAGCAGTTGGATACTAGTGAATTCACCCCTCCACTTT.

The chain joins TRBV5-6 to TRBJ1-1, with TRBD1 as a possible D gene (5 bases). This CDR3 region has 14 residues. Germline V gene data show CDR1 as SGHDT and CDR2 as YYEEEE. V was cut by 3 bases and J by 4 bases, with 13 bases left in between. The CDR3 nucleotides are TGTGCCAGCAGCTCGGGGGTGGTGGGCACTGAAGCTTTCTTT. Translating it yields CASSSGVVGTEAFF.

This clone is a singleton in its sample. V gene TRBV2 combines with J gene TRBJ1-6; 8 nucleotides agree with TRBD1. The CDR3 has 14 amino acids. Germline lookup yields CDR1 SNHLY and CDR2 FYNNEI. The V and J ends lost 7 bases and 16 bases, in that order; junction bases with no gene match: 15. CDR3 DNA sequence: TGTGCCAGCAATGGTGGACCGGGACAGGTCATACTCCACTTT. It translates to CASNGGPGQVILHF.

This sequence joins TRBV29-1 and TRBJ2-5; tentatively, D is TRBD1 (6 bases). Germline CDR1 is SQVTM and CDR2 is ANQGSEA. The CDR3 sequence is 13 residues long. V was clipped by 3 bases and J by 4 bases, with 12 bases between them. CDR3 nucleotide sequence: TGCAGCGTTGACGAGGGGGTCGGAGAGACCCAGTACTTC. Translating it yields CSVDEGVGETQYF.

CDR3 loop: CASSPPRGGTEGEKLFF. In DNA, the CDR3 is TGTGCCAGCTCACCACCGCGGGGCGGGACAGAGGGTGAAAAACTGTTTTTT. The chain combines TRBV18 with TRBJ1-4, with 7 bases matching TRBD1. This CDR3 comprises 17 residues. CDR1 is KGHSH and CDR2 is LQKENI in the germline V gene. V lost 0 bases and J lost 7; bases outside the gene matches: 11.

The rearrangement links TRBV12-3 or TRBV12-4 to TRBJ1-2; TRBD1 agrees at 8 bases. The CDR3 is made up of 13 amino acids. Unmatched junction bases numbered 9, after V lost 7 bases and J lost 8 bases. The CDR3, as DNA: TGTGCCAGCACCCTCCAGGGGGCACGAGGCTACACCTTC. Protein: CASTLQGARGYTF.

The chain has TRBV7-9 and TRBJ2-7; D perhaps matches TRBD2 (5 bases). Trimming took 5 bases from V and 3 from J, leaving 14 bases between them. The CDR3 covers 14 residues. Germline CDR1 is SEHNR and CDR2 is FQNEAQ (reference sequence). CDR3 protein: CASSRSTGNYEQYF. For the CDR3, the DNA is TGTGCCAGCAGCAGATCGACCGGGAACTACGAGCAGTACTTC.